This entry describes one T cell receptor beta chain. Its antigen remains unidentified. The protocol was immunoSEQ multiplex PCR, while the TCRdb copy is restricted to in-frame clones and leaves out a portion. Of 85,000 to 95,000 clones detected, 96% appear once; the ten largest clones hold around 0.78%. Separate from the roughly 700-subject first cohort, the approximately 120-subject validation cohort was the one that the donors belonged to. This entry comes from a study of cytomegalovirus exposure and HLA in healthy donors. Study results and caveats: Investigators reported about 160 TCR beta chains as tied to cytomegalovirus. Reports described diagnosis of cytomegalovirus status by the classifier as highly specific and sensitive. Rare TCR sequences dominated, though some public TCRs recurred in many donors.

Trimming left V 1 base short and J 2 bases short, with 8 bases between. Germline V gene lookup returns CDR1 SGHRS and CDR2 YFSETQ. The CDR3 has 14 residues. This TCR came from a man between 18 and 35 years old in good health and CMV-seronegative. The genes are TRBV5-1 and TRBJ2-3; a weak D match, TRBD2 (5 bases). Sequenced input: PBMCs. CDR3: CASSLRLPTDTQYF. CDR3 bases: TGCGCCAGCAGCTTGAGACTACCCACAGATACGCAGTATTTT.